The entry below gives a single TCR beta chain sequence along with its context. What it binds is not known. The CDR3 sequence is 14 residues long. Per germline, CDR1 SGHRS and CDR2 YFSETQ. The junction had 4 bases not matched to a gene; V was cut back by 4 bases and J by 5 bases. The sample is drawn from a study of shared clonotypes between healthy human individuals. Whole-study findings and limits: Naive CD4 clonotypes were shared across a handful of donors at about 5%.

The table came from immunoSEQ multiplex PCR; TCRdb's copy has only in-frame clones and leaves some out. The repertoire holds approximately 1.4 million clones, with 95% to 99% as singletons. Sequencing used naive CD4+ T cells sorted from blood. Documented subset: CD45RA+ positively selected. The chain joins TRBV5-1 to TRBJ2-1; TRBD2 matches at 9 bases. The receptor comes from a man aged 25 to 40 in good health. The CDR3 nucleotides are TGCGCCAGCAGCCTGAGCGGGAGGAACAATGAGCAGTTCTTC. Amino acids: CASSLSGRNNEQFF. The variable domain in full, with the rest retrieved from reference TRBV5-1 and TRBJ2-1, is KAGVTQTPRYLIKTRGQQVTLSCSPISGHRSVSWYQQTPGQGLQFLFEYFSETQRNKGNFPGRFSGRQFSNSRSEMNVSTLELGDSALYLCASSLSGRNNEQFFGPGTRLTVL.